This T cell receptor (beta chain) is drawn from a study of blood T cell repertoires in COVID-19. Study information: Both acute and convalescent COVID-19 samples were obtained from the United States, Italy and Spain.

Some clones are missing from TCRdb's copy, which holds only in-frame ones; the method was immunoSEQ multiplex PCR. The repertoire holds fewer than 250,000 clones, about nine tenths seen once, with about 0.79% in the top ten. Germline V gives CDR1 SEHNR, CDR2 FQNEAQ (reference sequence). Trimming at V came to 4 bases and at J to 7 bases, leaving 12 bases not matched to a gene. CDR3 length: 17 amino acids. This chain joins TRBV7-9 and TRBJ1-4; 10 bases agree with TRBD1. This TCR derives from a young man with COVID-19, enrolled during active disease. The sequenced sample consisted of peripheral blood. The DNA of the CDR3 is TGTGCCAGCAGCTCCGGGACAGGGGAGTTGAAGGGTGAAAAACTGTTTTTT. It translates to CASSSGTGELKGEKLFF.